This T cell receptor (beta chain) originates from a study of CD8 T cells in ankylosing spondylitis. Making the TCR beta libraries involved quantitative 5'-RACE with molecular barcodes. One entry per CDR3 protein, called by TCRdb with MiXCR from the 5' RACE reads. The repertoire holds 270,000 or so distinct CDR3 sequences, with 18% as singletons. The CDR3 spans 13 residues. Trimming took 3 bases from V and 9 from J, leaving 12 bases between them. Germline values: CDR1 PRHDT, CDR2 FYEKMQ (reference sequence). The sample was blood, either unsorted or a sorted T cell fraction (not recorded which). The receptor was isolated from a male donor with ankylosing spondylitis or in good health (not recorded which). V and J are TRBV13 and TRBJ2-1; D ambiguous. CDR3 DNA sequence: TGTGCCAGCAGCTTTTCAGTTAAGGGTGAGCAGTTCTTC. Its translation is CASSFSVKGEQFF.